Detailed here is one T cell receptor beta chain. The antigen remains unidentified. Amplification used 60 Vbeta primers and 13 Jbeta primers. The assay was immunoSEQ multiplex PCR, and TCRdb's table has in-frame clones only and misses some. The sample has a few hundred thousand clones, 60% to 85% seen once; the top ten hold roughly a sixth. These data belong to a study of cytomegalovirus exposure and HLA in healthy donors. The study's findings and limits: A later look showed TCR association rates differing by HLA locus, highest for DRB1 and lowest for HLA-C. Later analysis identified 16,000 or so TCR beta sequences associated with HLA alleles, using a false discovery rate threshold of 0.05. A later analysis linked a missense variant in DCLRE1C to the trimming of TCR beta V and J genes.

This receptor was taken from a man in his forties or fifties in good health and CMV-seronegative. The specimen sequenced was PBMCs.

The CDR3 loop reads CASSSISGANVLTF. In DNA, the CDR3 is TGTGCCAGCAGTTCAATCTCTGGGGCCAACGTCCTGACTTTC. The gene calls are TRBV27 and TRBJ2-6; the D is unclear. Germline V CDR1 and CDR2: MNHEY, SMNVEV (reference sequence). With 4 bases removed from V and 0 bases from J, the gap between germline ends came to 4 bases. The CDR3 totals 14 residues.